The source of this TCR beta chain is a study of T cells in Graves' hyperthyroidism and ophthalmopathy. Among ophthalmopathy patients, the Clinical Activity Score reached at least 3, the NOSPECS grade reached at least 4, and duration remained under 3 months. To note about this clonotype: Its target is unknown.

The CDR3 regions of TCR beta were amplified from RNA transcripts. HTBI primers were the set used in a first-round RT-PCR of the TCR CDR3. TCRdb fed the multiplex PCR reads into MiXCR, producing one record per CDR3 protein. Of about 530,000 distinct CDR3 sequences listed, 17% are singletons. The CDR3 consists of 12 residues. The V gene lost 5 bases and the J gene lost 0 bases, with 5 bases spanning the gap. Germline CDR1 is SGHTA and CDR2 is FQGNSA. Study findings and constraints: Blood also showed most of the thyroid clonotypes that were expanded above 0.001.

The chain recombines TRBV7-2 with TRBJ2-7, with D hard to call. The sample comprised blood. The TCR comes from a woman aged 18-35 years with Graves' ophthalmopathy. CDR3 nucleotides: TGTGCCAGCAGCATCCCCTCCTACGAGCAGTACTTC. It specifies CASSIPSYEQYF.